This T cell receptor beta chain originates from a study of CD8 T cells in ankylosing spondylitis. Study findings and constraints: There were earlier reports of some motif variants in reactive arthritis synovial fluid and blood. Ankylosing spondylitis blood seemed to carry a telltale TCR beta motif made of under ten highly homologous variants. Disease-associated clones were CD8+ and fairly uncommon in peripheral blood. Disease-linked clones reportedly concentrated significantly in matched ankylosing spondylitis synovial fluid.

The CDR3 length is 21 residues. V gave up 5 bases and J gave up 2 bases; unmatched junction bases: 25. CDR1 and CDR2 from the germline V gene are SGHAT and FQNNGV. By quantitative 5'-RACE with molecular barcodes, the TCR beta libraries were made. TCRdb analysed the 5' RACE reads with MiXCR anew, one entry per CDR3 protein. Among some 450,000 distinct CDR3 sequences listed, roughly 17% were seen once. Of note for this clonotype: Its antigen is not identified.

The specimen sequenced was blood, either unsorted or a sorted T cell fraction (not recorded which). The chain recombines TRBV11-2 with TRBJ2-7, with 9 bases fitting TRBD1. The clonotype was recovered from a male donor with ankylosing spondylitis. The CDR3 DNA follows: TGTGCCAGCAGCCGATCTACAGGGGGCACGGGGATACCGGGAGGTACCTACGAGCAGTACTTC. As protein: CASSRSTGGTGIPGGTYEQYF. The full variable domain, rest sourced from reference TRBV11-2 and TRBJ2-7, is EAGVAQSPRYKIIEKRQSVAFWCNPISGHATLYWYQQILGQGPKLLIQFQNNGVVDDSQLPKDRFSAERLKGVDSTLKIQPAKLEDSAVYLCASSRSTGGTGIPGGTYEQYFGPGTRLTVT.